The clone carrying this T cell receptor beta chain was observed many times. Its antigen remains unknown. Method: immunoSEQ multiplex PCR; TCRdb's copy keeps in-frame clones and lacks some. The sample holds 950,000 to 1,200,000 clones, roughly 77% seen once. The source of the sample is a study of shared clonotypes between healthy human individuals. Findings of the study overall: Large depth notwithstanding, sorted-subset sequencing proved incomplete by rarefaction. Sequencing depth was predicted to influence how clonotypes are shared among donors.

Specimen: memory CD4+ T cells from PBMCs. Subset specified: CD45RA-negative fraction. The sequence was obtained from a man between 18 and 29 years old in good health. Some clones in this sample may be carry-over from other donors' samples.

CDR3 bases: TGTGCCAGCAGCTTAAAGGTCGATCTCTTCTCTGGGGCCAACGTCCTGACTTTC. Its protein product is CASSLKVDLFSGANVLTF. The rearrangement joins TRBV7-9 to TRBJ2-6, with unresolved D. The V end was cut by 2 bases, the J end by 0 bases, with 14 bases between. The CDR3 extends over 18 amino acids. Per the germline V gene, CDR1 is SEHNR and CDR2 is FQNEAQ (reference sequence).